Listed here are 28 T cell receptor beta chains from one sample, sequenced in a study of T-cell memory formation after mild COVID-19. TCRdb called the 5' RACE reads again in MiXCR, with one record for every CDR3 protein. Of roughly 100,000 distinct CDR3 sequences detected, approximately 13% appear once; the ten largest clones hold approximately 26%. Material: PBMCs or a T cell subset sorted from them (not recorded which). The receptors come from an adult woman who had mild COVID-19 (a few samples of this study predate the infection). Cell type and time point are not known.

The chain recombines TRBV7-9 with TRBJ2-1; 10 bases are shared with TRBD1. This CDR3 spans 15 amino acids. CDR1 and CDR2 from the germline V gene are SEHNR and FQNEAQ (reference sequence). V shed 5 bases and J 8 bases; nucleotides not matched to a gene: 9. In nucleotides, the CDR3 is TGTGCCAGCAGCGACCCGGGACAGGGGTTGGATGAGCAGTTCTTC. The encoded protein is CASSDPGQGLDEQFF.

This clonotype was counted a few times. The genes are TRBV9 and TRBJ2-7, with a weak D call TRBD2 (6 bases). The CDR3 consists of 15 residues. V was pared by 0 bases and J by 0 bases, with 10 bases between. CDR1 is SGDLS, CDR2 YYNGEE, per germline. CDR3 amino acids: CASSVGGTFSYEQYF. CDR3 DNA sequence: TGTGCCAGCAGCGTAGGAGGGACTTTCTCCTACGAGCAGTACTTC.

This clonotype was observed a few times. This chain joins TRBV9 and TRBJ2-7, with D perhaps TRBD2 (7 bases). The CDR3 contains 14 residues. Trimming removed 4 bases from V and 5 bases from J, with 16 bases in between. Per germline, CDR1 SGDLS and CDR2 YYNGEE. The CDR3 here is CASSPVGGQNEQYF. In DNA form, the CDR3 reads TGTGCCAGCAGCCCCGTGGGGGGGCAGAACGAGCAGTACTTC. The full variable domain, in which reference TRBV9 and TRBJ2-7 provide the parts outside the CDR3, is DSGVTQTPKHLITATGQRVTLRCSPRSGDLSVYWYQQSLDQGLQFLIQYYNGEERAKGNILERFSAQQFPDLHSELNLSSLELGDSALYFCASSPVGGQNEQYFGPGTRLTVT.

In this sample, this clonotype turned up a few times. The chain has TRBV7-9 and TRBJ1-1; maybe TRBD1 (5 bases). Germline CDR1 SEHNR, CDR2 FQNEAQ (reference sequence). This CDR3 is built from 15 residues. Trimming shortened V by 8 bases and J by 3 bases, and 19 bases separated the two germline ends. CDR3 nucleotides: TGTGCCAGCCCCCCTGGTCAGGGAGGAGACACTGAAGCTTTCTTT. Its protein is CASPPGQGGDTEAFF.

This clonotype was counted ten times or more. The chain uses TRBV7-9 and TRBJ2-1; D perhaps matches TRBD2 (6 bases). The CDR3 contains 13 residues. V lost 5 bases, J lost 16 bases, and 21 bases lay in between. Germline V gives CDR1 SEHNR, CDR2 FQNEAQ (reference sequence). The CDR3 DNA reads as TGTGCCAGCAGCACCTCGGGACTCCCCTTCCTCTTCTTC. Translation gives CASSTSGLPFLFF.

A few counts support this clonotype. The rearrangement joins TRBV11-2 to TRBJ2-2, with D maybe TRBD1 (6 bases). Germline V gene sequence: CDR1 SGHAT, CDR2 FQNNGV. Between the trimmed V and J ends, which lost 5 bases and 7 bases, there was a span of 14 bases. There are 14 residues in the CDR3. For the CDR3, the DNA is TGTGCCAGCAGCGCGACAGGAGTGCACGGGGAGCTGTTTTTT. It translates to CASSATGVHGELFF.

The rearrangement joins TRBV20-1 to TRBJ2-5; D call uncertain. Germline CDR1 reads DFQATT; CDR2 reads SNEGSKA (reference sequence). V lost 2 bases and J lost 2, with 24 bases in between. The CDR3 extends over 18 amino acids. CDR3: CSARSYDLGLREQETQYF. In DNA, the CDR3 is TGCAGTGCTAGATCGTATGACTTGGGGTTACGAGAACAAGAGACCCAGTACTTC.

This clonotype was counted a single time. The V gene is TRBV6-6, the J gene TRBJ1-5; D not certain. The CDR3 extends over 14 amino acids. V was pared by 4 bases and J by 7 bases, with 14 bases between. Germline V CDR1 and CDR2: MNHNY, SVGAGI (reference sequence). The CDR3 reads CASSSGPFTQPQHF. CDR3 bases: TGTGCCAGCAGTTCAGGTCCCTTTACGCAGCCCCAGCATTTT.

The CDR3 is CASIPERETQYF. The CDR3 coding sequence is TGTGCCAGCATCCCCGAGCGAGAGACCCAGTACTTC. The chain links TRBV12-3 or TRBV12-4 to TRBJ2-5; D unresolved. V dropped 7 bases and J dropped 4 bases, with 10 bases sitting between them. The CDR3 contains 12 residues.

This clonotype was observed a handful of times. The chain recombines TRBV20-1 with TRBJ2-4, with 8 bases matching TRBD1. CDR1 is DFQATT, CDR2 SNEGSKA, per germline (reference sequence). V shed 2 bases and J 5 bases; nucleotides not matched to a gene: 2. CDR3 length equals 13 residues. For the CDR3, the DNA is TGCAGTGCTAGATTGGACAGGGAAAACATTCAGTACTTC. This gives the protein CSARLDRENIQYF.

This clonotype was recorded a few times. The limits of the CDR3 on the DNA are not certain, so only TCRdb's listed CDR3 is given. The chain employs TRBV7-5 and TRBJ2-2. TRBV7-5 is a pseudogene locus. The CDR3 totals 20 residues, both ends included. The chain's CDR3 is CISVSEAPSTKTANTGELFF.

The rearrangement links TRBV7-6 to TRBJ1-2, with unresolved D. The CDR3 is 16 amino acids. V was cut by 5 bases and J by 4 bases, with 20 bases left in between. Germline V lookup: CDR1 SGHVS, CDR2 FNYEAQ. This CDR3 reads CASSQTTGVGGYGYTF. The CDR3 DNA is TGTGCCAGCAGCCAGACTACGGGCGTTGGAGGCTATGGCTACACCTTC.

This clonotype was detected only a few times. The gene calls are TRBV18 and TRBJ2-3; D is uncertain. This CDR3 has 14 residues. Trimming shortened V by 1 base and J by 0 bases, and 5 bases separated the two germline ends. Germline lookup yields CDR1 KGHSH and CDR2 LQKENI. DNA of the CDR3: TGTGCCAGCTCACCACTTGATAGCACAGATACGCAGTATTTT. Protein sequence: CASSPLDSTDTQYF.

The chain carries TRBV28 and TRBJ1-2, with D uncertain. This CDR3 has 13 amino acids. Germline V lookup: CDR1 MDHEN, CDR2 SYDVKM. Between the trimmed V and J ends, which lost 3 bases and 3 bases, there was a span of 8 bases. CDR3 DNA: TGTGCCAGCAGTTTTACGAAGGACTATGGCTACACCTTC. Translating it yields CASSFTKDYGYTF.

The rearrangement links TRBV7-9 to TRBJ2-1; 7 positions match TRBD1. The V gene end was trimmed by 3 bases and the J gene end by 8 bases; junction bases not matched to a gene: 10. This CDR3 is 15 amino acids long. The germline V gene encodes CDR1 SEHNR and CDR2 FQNEAQ (reference sequence). CDR3 residues: CASSFGARGRDEQFF. CDR3 bases: TGTGCCAGCAGCTTCGGGGCAAGGGGGCGAGATGAGCAGTTCTTC.

The sample holds a few counts of this clonotype. The chain is built from TRBV5-4 and TRBJ2-1; D perhaps matches TRBD2 (7 bases). The CDR3 has 14 residues. Deletions cut 5 bases from V and 6 bases from J, with 15 bases between. Germline CDR1 SGHNT, CDR2 YYREEE (reference sequence). The CDR3 loop reads CASRTWGGPNEQFF. The CDR3 DNA reads TGTGCCAGCAGAACATGGGGGGGCCCCAATGAGCAGTTCTTC. The whole variable domain, filled in from reference TRBV5-4 and TRBJ2-1, reads ETGVTQSPTHLIKTRGQQVTLRCSSQSGHNTVSWYQQALGQGPQFIFQYYREEENGRGNFPPRFSGLQFPNYSSELNVNALELDDSALYLCASRTWGGPNEQFFGPGTRLTVL.

This clonotype appeared many times. The chain employs TRBV7-9 and TRBJ2-1; 10 bases map to TRBD1. Germline V gene sequence: CDR1 SEHNR, CDR2 FQNEAQ (reference sequence). J lost 6 bases, V lost 5 bases, and 4 bases had no gene match. The CDR3 extends over 14 amino acids. The CDR3 here is CASSPGTGANEQFF. CDR3 nucleotides: TGTGCCAGCAGCCCCGGGACAGGGGCCAATGAGCAGTTCTTC. Variable domain in full (rest from reference TRBV7-9 and TRBJ2-1): DTGVSQNPRHKITKRGQNVTFRCDPISEHNRLYWYRQTLGQGPEFLTYFQNEAQLEKSRLLSDRFSAERPKGSFSTLEIQRTEQGDSAMYLCASSPGTGANEQFFGPGTRLTVL.

This clonotype turned up a few times. The V and J genes are TRBV6-5 and TRBJ2-7, with TRBD1 matching over 7 bases. Germline loops: CDR1 MNHEY, CDR2 SVGAGI. The length of the CDR3 is 14 residues. V lost 0 bases to trimming and J lost 2 bases; unmatched junction nucleotides: 1. The CDR3: CASSYSDRAYEQYF. The CDR3 region has the DNA TGTGCCAGCAGTTACTCCGACAGGGCCTACGAGCAGTACTTC.

The chain uses TRBV4-1 and TRBJ2-3; 8 bases map to TRBD2. CDR3 size: 17 residues. Germline V gives CDR1 MGHRA, CDR2 YSYEKL. V dropped 1 base and J dropped 3; count of bases not matched to a gene: 9. The CDR3 DNA sequence: TGCGCCAGCAGCCAAGGGGTGGGTAGCGGGGCGACAGATACGCAGTATTTT. It codes for CASSQGVGSGATDTQYF.

This clonotype was seen a few times. This rearrangement joins TRBV7-9 to TRBJ1-1; perhaps TRBD1 as D (5 bases). The germline V gene encodes CDR1 SEHNR and CDR2 FQNEAQ (reference sequence). V gave up 5 bases and J gave up 1 base, with 17 bases separating them. The CDR3 totals 16 residues. CDR3 loop: CASSAVEPGTNTEAFF. In DNA form, the CDR3 reads TGTGCCAGCAGCGCGGTCGAGCCAGGGACGAACACTGAAGCTTTCTTT.

This sequence joins TRBV6-5 and TRBJ1-2; D is ambiguous. Per germline, CDR1 MNHEY and CDR2 SVGAGI. Trimming took off 1 base at V and 4 bases at J, with 7 bases between the two ends. This CDR3 comprises 13 residues. The CDR3 loop reads CASSYLGSYGYTF. CDR3 nucleotide sequence: TGTGCCAGCAGTTACTTGGGTTCCTATGGCTACACCTTC.

The chain links TRBV4-3 to TRBJ2-5, with 7 bases lining up with TRBD2. CDR1 LGHNA and CDR2 YSLEER come from the germline V gene. V trimming: 0 bases; J trimming: 2 bases; junction bases outside the gene matches: 6. The length of the CDR3 is 16 residues. The CDR3 sequence is CASSQDGAGDQETQYF. The CDR3 DNA reads TGCGCCAGCAGCCAAGATGGGGCGGGGGATCAAGAGACCCAGTACTTC.

In this sample, this clonotype turned up a few times. The chain employs TRBV7-9 and TRBJ2-7; D uncertain. This CDR3 is built from 13 residues. Trimming stripped 5 bases from V and 3 bases from J, with 11 bases between. The V gene's germline CDR1 is SEHNR and CDR2 FQNEAQ (reference sequence). The CDR3 DNA sequence: TGTGCCAGCAGCGGCGACGGATACTACGAGCAGTACTTC. Amino acids: CASSGDGYYEQYF.

This chain joins TRBV24-1 and TRBJ1-5, with 7 bases aligning to TRBD1. Germline CDR1 and CDR2: KGHDR and SFDVKD. Trimming at V came to 7 bases and at J to 4 bases, leaving 6 bases not matched to a gene. This CDR3 comprises 14 residues. The CDR3, as DNA: TGTGCCACCAGCGAACAGGGGAGAAATCAGCCCCAGCATTTT. This gives the protein CATSEQGRNQPQHF.

This clonotype was counted a few times. This chain connects TRBV29-1 to TRBJ2-2; D call uncertain. From germline, CDR1 is SQVTM and CDR2 ANQGSEA. The CDR3 spans 12 residues. Deletions cut 7 bases from V and 1 base from J, with 7 bases between. CDR3 nucleotide sequence: TGCAGCGCCCGACTGAACACCGGGGAGCTGTTTTTT. Its protein is CSARLNTGELFF.

This clonotype was seen a handful of times. The rearrangement links TRBV7-9 to TRBJ2-7; 10 positions match TRBD2. CDR1 and CDR2 from the germline V gene are SEHNR and FQNEAQ (reference sequence). This CDR3 comprises 15 residues. Trimming removed 7 bases from V and 2 bases from J; junction bases left unmatched: 8. This CDR3 is CASKDTSGNAYEQYF. For the CDR3, the DNA is TGTGCCAGCAAGGATACTAGCGGGAACGCCTACGAGCAGTACTTC. The entire variable domain, with the rest obtained from reference TRBV7-9 and TRBJ2-7, is as follows: DTGVSQNPRHKITKRGQNVTFRCDPISEHNRLYWYRQTLGQGPEFLTYFQNEAQLEKSRLLSDRFSAERPKGSFSTLEIQRTEQGDSAMYLCASKDTSGNAYEQYFGPGTRLTVT.

The V and J genes are TRBV4-2 and TRBJ1-5, with a weak D call TRBD1 (5 bases). Trimming shortened V by 1 base and J by 2 bases, and 12 bases separated the two germline ends. The germline CDR1 and CDR2 sequences are LGHNA and YNFKEQ. This CDR3 is built from 16 residues. The CDR3 protein is CASSQVGGEGNQPQHF. The CDR3 coding sequence is TGTGCCAGCAGCCAAGTGGGGGGGGAGGGCAATCAGCCCCAGCATTTT.

CDR3 sequence reads: CASSYVGPGELFF. The CDR3 DNA reads TGTGCCAGCAGTTACGTTGGCCCCGGGGAGCTGTTTTTT. The V call is TRBV6-5, the J call TRBJ2-2; D gene ambiguous. Germline-derived CDR1 and CDR2 are MNHEY and SVGAGI. V lost 2 bases and J 6 bases, leaving 7 bases between the germline ends. The CDR3 has 13 amino acids.